This T cell receptor beta chain was captured by sequencing in a study of shared clonotypes between healthy human individuals. Looking at the study overall: CD4 naive and CD4 memory each took three plates per donor, while CD8 naive took two and CD8 memory one.

Assay execution proceeded at the deep level. Measured with immunoSEQ multiplex PCR; TCRdb has only the in-frame clones, and not every one. This sample yields about 2.2 million clones, of which around 93% are seen a single time; 1.5% to 2% belongs to the top ten. Study conclusions and caveats: Clonotype sharing among donors was thought likely to change with sequencing depth. Generally, estimated richness proved larger in naive subsets than it did in memory subsets.

Note on this clone: What it binds is unknown.

CD8 cells regarded as naive lacked CD45RO, were positively chosen for CCR7, and omitted terminally differentiated effector memory CD45RA+ cells. Material for sequencing was naive CD8+ T cells from PBMCs. This sequence originates from a man younger than 35 in good health. Some clones in this sample may be carry-over from other donors' samples.

The CDR3, as DNA: TGTGCCAGCAGCCATCCCGATATAGACAGCTATGGCTACACCTTC. As protein: CASSHPDIDSYGYTF. The chain recombines TRBV7-9 with TRBJ1-2; possibly TRBD1 for D (5 bases). V lost 5 bases to trimming and J lost 4 bases, with 17 bases between them. The CDR3 has 15 residues. Germline V gene data show CDR1 as SEHNR and CDR2 as FQNEAQ (reference sequence). Full variable domain (outside the CDR3, taken from reference TRBV7-9 and TRBJ1-2): DTGVSQNPRHKITKRGQNVTFRCDPISEHNRLYWYRQTLGQGPEFLTYFQNEAQLEKSRLLSDRFSAERPKGSFSTLEIQRTEQGDSAMYLCASSHPDIDSYGYTFGSGTRLTVV.